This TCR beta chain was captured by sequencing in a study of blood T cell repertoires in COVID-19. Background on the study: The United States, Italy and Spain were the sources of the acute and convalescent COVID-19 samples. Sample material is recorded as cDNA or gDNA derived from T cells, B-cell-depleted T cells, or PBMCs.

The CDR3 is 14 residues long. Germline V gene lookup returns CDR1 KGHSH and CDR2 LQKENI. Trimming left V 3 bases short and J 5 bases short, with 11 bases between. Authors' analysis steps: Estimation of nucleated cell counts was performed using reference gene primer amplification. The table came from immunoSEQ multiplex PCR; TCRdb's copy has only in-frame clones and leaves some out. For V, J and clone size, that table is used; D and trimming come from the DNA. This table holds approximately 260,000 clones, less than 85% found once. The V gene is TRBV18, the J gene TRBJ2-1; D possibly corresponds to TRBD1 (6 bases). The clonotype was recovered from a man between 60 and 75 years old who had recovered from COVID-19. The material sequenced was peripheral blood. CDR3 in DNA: TGTGCCAGCTCACCTTTGGGACAAAACAATGAGCAGTTCTTC. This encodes CASSPLGQNNEQFF.